This T cell receptor beta chain was captured in a study of blood T cell repertoires in COVID-19. About the study: Samples taken during acute and convalescent COVID-19 were collected in the United States, Italy and Spain.

CDR1 SGHTA and CDR2 FQGNSA come from the germline V gene. V was pared by 1 base and J by 0 bases, with 10 bases between. The CDR3 totals 15 residues. Method: immunoSEQ multiplex PCR; TCRdb's copy keeps in-frame clones and lacks some. The table shows more than 95,000 clones, with roughly 88% occurring only once. This clonotype was sampled from a human donor in a cohort sampled during active COVID-19. The V call is TRBV7-2, the J call TRBJ2-7; no definite D call. The sample taken for sequencing was peripheral blood. The DNA of the CDR3 is TGTGCCAGCAGCTTAGAATTCCGGTACTCCTACGAGCAGTACTTC. Translation gives CASSLEFRYSYEQYF. Full variable domain (missing parts from reference TRBV7-2 and TRBJ2-7): GAGVSQSPSNKVTEKGKDVELRCDPISGHTALYWYRQSLGQGLEFLIYFQGNSAPDKSGLPSDRFSAERTGGSVSTLTIQRTQQEDSAVYLCASSLEFRYSYEQYFGPGTRLTVT.